This T cell receptor beta chain was recorded in a study of T-cell reconstitution after alpha-beta-depleted transplantation in children. The CDR3 sequence is 14 residues long. The V end lost 0 bases, the J end lost 9 bases, and 15 bases lay between the germline ends. CDR1 DFQATT and CDR2 SNEGSKA come from the germline V gene (reference sequence). TCRbeta library preparation incorporated unique molecular identifiers. TCRdb called the PCR reads again in MiXCR, with one record for every CDR3 protein. The sample lists some 450,000 distinct CDR3 sequences, about 40% occurring once. This chain connects TRBV20-1 to TRBJ1-5; D is ambiguous. This sequence was found in a girl aged 2 to 10 with aplastic anemia, due to receive a stem cell transplant. The specimen was PBMCs, collected before TCRalphabeta/CD19-depleted stem cell transplant. The CDR3, as DNA: TGCAGTGCTAGAGATGGATCGGTAACCGCGCCCCAGCATTTT. As protein: CSARDGSVTAPQHF.